This T cell receptor beta chain was sequenced during a study of blood T cell repertoires in COVID-19. Study-wide context: The cDNA or gDNA used as material had been derived from T cells, B-cell-depleted T cells, or PBMCs.

In the study's own analysis: Amplifying reference gene primers gave estimates of nucleated cell counts. Clones were sequenced by immunoSEQ multiplex PCR, and TCRdb holds only the in-frame ones, with some missing. V, J and clone size are taken as reported in that table, and D and trimming were inferred from the DNA itself. The repertoire holds 200,000 to 250,000 clones, with approximately 81% as singletons. This CDR3 comprises 16 residues. The germline V gene has CDR1 SGHNT and CDR2 YYREEE (reference sequence). V was cut by 5 bases and J by 4 bases, with 22 bases left in between. This receptor was taken from a woman over 75 with active or convalescent COVID-19. The rearrangement uses TRBV5-4 and TRBJ2-7; D is perhaps TRBD1 (6 bases). Input material: peripheral blood. The CDR3 nucleotides are TGTGCCAGCAGACTCCCTGGGGACCTAGGGGGTTACGAGCAGTACTTC. As protein: CASRLPGDLGGYEQYF.